Shown below are 8 T cell receptor beta chains from a single sample sequenced in a study of cytomegalovirus exposure and HLA in healthy donors. Primers for the PCR totalled 60 Vbeta and 13 Jbeta. Profiled with immunoSEQ multiplex PCR; TCRdb holds only in-frame clones, not every one. The sample yields 150,000 to 200,000 clones, approximately 9.5% seen once. Source material: PBMCs. These receptors were collected from a woman between 25 and 40 years old in good health and CMV-seropositive.

This chain uses TRBV30 with TRBJ2-5, with TRBD2 matching over 8 bases. The length of the CDR3 is 12 residues. After removal of 4 bases from V and 5 bases from J, the junction contained 3 bases not matched to a gene. The V gene's germline CDR1 is GTSNPN and CDR2 SVGIG (reference sequence). Here the CDR3 reads CAWIRGGETQYF. CDR3 coding DNA: TGTGCCTGGATTCGGGGGGGGGAGACCCAGTACTTC.

The CDR3 protein is CASSRGGPLSSYEQYF. The DNA of the CDR3 is TGTGCCAGCAGCCGCGGGGGGCCGTTGAGCTCCTACGAGCAGTACTTC. This sequence joins TRBV11-2 and TRBJ2-7; TRBD2 matches at 8 bases. The V and J ends lost 5 bases and 0 bases, in that order; junction bases with no gene match: 9. Germline CDR1 reads SGHAT; CDR2 reads FQNNGV. This CDR3 comprises 16 residues. Complete variable domain (other parts from reference TRBV11-2 and TRBJ2-7): EAGVAQSPRYKIIEKRQSVAFWCNPISGHATLYWYQQILGQGPKLLIQFQNNGVVDDSQLPKDRFSAERLKGVDSTLKIQPAKLEDSAVYLCASSRGGPLSSYEQYFGPGTRLTVT.

V gene TRBV6-1 combines with J gene TRBJ2-1; D is unclear. The CDR3 has 13 residues. Germline-derived CDR1 and CDR2 are MNHNS and SASEGT. Trimming took 7 bases from V and 1 from J, leaving 8 bases between them. CDR3 nucleotides: TGTGCCAGCAATCCTTTTTCCTACAATGAGCAGTTCTTC. As protein: CASNPFSYNEQFF.

The chain couples TRBV6-5 to TRBJ1-5; TRBD1 aligns across 7 bases. Trimming took 6 bases from V and 4 from J; bases not matched to a gene: 6. This CDR3 spans 14 amino acids. Germline-derived CDR1 and CDR2 are MNHEY and SVGAGI. CDR3 nucleotides: TGTGCCAGCAGCAAACAGGGGAGGAATCAGCCCCAGCATTTT. Translating it yields CASSKQGRNQPQHF.

The chain joins TRBV7-9 to TRBJ1-1; possible D gene TRBD1, 5 bases. Germline values: CDR1 SEHNR, CDR2 FQNEAQ (reference sequence). The CDR3 sequence is 12 residues long. V dropped 5 bases and J dropped 3 bases, with 7 bases sitting between them. The CDR3 loop reads CASSEGDTEAFF. The CDR3 coding sequence is TGTGCCAGCAGCGAAGGGGACACTGAAGCTTTCTTT.

This clone appeared a few times. This sequence joins TRBV4-2 and TRBJ1-1; no definite D call. The ends were cut back, 0 bases at V and 6 bases at J, with 8 bases in the middle. CDR1 and CDR2 (germline): LGHNA, YNFKEQ. This CDR3 has 13 amino acids. CDR3 in amino acids: CASSQDTLSEAFF. The CDR3 DNA is TGTGCCAGCAGCCAAGATACTCTATCTGAAGCTTTCTTT.

This clone has more than one count but fewer than ten. The chain recombines TRBV6-5 with TRBJ2-3, with D possibly being TRBD2 (6 bases). Trimming stripped 7 bases from V and 2 bases from J, with 16 bases between. Germline V gene data show CDR1 as MNHEY and CDR2 as SVGAGI. The CDR3 covers 15 residues. CDR3 residues: CASKRAGPVTDTQYF. The CDR3 DNA reads as TGTGCCAGCAAACGGGCGGGGCCAGTCACAGATACGCAGTATTTT.

This sequence joins TRBV10-3 and TRBJ2-3; D may be TRBD2 (5 bases). Trimming pared 5 bases from V and 4 bases from J, leaving 19 bases between. Looked up from germline, CDR1 is ENHRY and CDR2 is SYGVKD. This CDR3 contains 16 residues. CDR3 in DNA: TGTGCCATCAGTTCCCCTGTAGGAGGTAGGGCAGATACGCAGTATTTT. Its translation is CAISSPVGGRADTQYF.